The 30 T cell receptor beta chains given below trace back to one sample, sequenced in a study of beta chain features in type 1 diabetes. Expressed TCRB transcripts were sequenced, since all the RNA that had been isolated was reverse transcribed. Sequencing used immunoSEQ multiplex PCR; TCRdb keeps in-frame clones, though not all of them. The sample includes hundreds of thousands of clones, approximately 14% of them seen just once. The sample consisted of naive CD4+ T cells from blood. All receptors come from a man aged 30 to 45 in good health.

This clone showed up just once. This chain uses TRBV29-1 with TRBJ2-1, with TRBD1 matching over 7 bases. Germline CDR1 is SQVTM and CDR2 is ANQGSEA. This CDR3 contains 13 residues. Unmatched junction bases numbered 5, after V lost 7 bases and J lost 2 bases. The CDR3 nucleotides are TGCAGCGGTGGACAGGCCACCTACAATGAGCAGTTCTTC. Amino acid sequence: CSGGQATYNEQFF.

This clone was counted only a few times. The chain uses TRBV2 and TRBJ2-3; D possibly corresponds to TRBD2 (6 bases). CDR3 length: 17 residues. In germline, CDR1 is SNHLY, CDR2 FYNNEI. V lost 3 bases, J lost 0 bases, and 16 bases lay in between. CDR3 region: CASSDSGGGFSTDTQYF. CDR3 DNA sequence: TGTGCCAGCAGTGATTCAGGTGGAGGGTTCAGCACAGATACGCAGTATTTT. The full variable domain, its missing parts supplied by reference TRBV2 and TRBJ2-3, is EPEVTQTPSHQVTQMGQEVILRCVPISNHLYFYWYRQILGQKVEFLVSFYNNEISEKSEIFDDQFSVERPDGSNFTLKIRSTKLEDSAMYFCASSDSGGGFSTDTQYFGPGTRLTVL.

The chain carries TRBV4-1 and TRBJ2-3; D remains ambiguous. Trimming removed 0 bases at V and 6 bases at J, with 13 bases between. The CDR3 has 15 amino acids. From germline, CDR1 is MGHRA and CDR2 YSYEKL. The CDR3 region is CASSQDTAPRDTQYF. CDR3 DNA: TGCGCCAGCAGCCAAGATACGGCCCCCCGGGATACGCAGTATTTT.

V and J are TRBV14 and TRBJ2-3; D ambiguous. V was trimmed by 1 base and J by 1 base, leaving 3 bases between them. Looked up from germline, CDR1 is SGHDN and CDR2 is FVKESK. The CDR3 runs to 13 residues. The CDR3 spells CASSQVRTDTQYF. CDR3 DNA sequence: TGTGCCAGCAGCCAAGTACGCACAGATACGCAGTATTTT.

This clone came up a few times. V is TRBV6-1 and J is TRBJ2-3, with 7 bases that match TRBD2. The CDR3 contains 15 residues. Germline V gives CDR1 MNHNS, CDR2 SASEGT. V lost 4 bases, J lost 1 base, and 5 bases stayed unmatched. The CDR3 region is CASSVSRGGTDTQYF. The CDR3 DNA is TGTGCCAGCAGTGTTTCTCGGGGGGGCACAGATACGCAGTATTTT.

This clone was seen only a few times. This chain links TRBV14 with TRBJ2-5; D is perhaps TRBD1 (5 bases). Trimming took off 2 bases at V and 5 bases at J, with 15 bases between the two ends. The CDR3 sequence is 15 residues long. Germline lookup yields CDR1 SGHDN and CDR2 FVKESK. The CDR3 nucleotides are TGTGCCAGCAGCCAATTTGGCGTTAACAGGGAGACCCAGTACTTC. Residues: CASSQFGVNRETQYF.

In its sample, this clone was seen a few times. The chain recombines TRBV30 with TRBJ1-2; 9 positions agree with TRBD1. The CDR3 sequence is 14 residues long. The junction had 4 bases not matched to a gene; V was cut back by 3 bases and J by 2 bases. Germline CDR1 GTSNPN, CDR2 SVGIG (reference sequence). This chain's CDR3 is CAWRDRGRNYGYTF. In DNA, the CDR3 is TGTGCCTGGAGGGACAGGGGACGGAACTATGGCTACACCTTC.

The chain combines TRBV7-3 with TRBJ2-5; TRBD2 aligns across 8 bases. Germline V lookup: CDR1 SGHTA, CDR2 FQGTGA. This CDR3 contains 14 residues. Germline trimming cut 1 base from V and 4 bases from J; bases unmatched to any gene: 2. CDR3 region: CASSLRAGGETQYF. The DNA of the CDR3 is TGTGCCAGCAGCTTAAGGGCGGGAGGAGAGACCCAGTACTTC. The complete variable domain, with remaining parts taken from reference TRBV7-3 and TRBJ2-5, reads GAGVSQTPSNKVTEKGKYVELRCDPISGHTALYWYRQSLGQGPEFLIYFQGTGAADDSGLPNDRFFAVRPEGSVSTLKIQRTERGDSAVYLCASSLRAGGETQYFGPGTRLLVL.

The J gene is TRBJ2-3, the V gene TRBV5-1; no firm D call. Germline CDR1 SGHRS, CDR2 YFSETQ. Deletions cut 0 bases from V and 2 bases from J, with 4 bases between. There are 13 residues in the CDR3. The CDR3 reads CASSLDITDTQYF. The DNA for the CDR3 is TGCGCCAGCAGCTTGGACATCACAGATACGCAGTATTTT.

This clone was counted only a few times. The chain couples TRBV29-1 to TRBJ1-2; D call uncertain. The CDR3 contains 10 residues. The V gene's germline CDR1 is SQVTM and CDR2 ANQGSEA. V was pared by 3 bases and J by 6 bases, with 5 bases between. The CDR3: CSVDPDGYTF. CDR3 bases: TGCAGCGTTGACCCCGATGGCTACACCTTC.

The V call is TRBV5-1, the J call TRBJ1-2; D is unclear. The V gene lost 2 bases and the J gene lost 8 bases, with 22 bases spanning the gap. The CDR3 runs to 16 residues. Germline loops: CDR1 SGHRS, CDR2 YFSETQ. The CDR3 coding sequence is TGCGCCAGCAGCTTTAGTAAGACCCAAGAACTGCGGGGCTACACCTTC. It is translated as CASSFSKTQELRGYTF.

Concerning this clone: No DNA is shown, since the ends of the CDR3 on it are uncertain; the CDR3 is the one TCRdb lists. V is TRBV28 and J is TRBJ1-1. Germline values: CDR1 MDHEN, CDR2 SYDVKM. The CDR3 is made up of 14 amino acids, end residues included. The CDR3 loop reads CASILVGSNTEAFF.

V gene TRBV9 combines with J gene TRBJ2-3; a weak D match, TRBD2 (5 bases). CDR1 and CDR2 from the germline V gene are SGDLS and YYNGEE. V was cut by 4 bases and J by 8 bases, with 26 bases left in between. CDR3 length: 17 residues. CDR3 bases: TGTGCCAGCAGCACTTTTGGCGGCCACGGTTTAGGGAGTACGCAGTATTTT. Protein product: CASSTFGGHGLGSTQYF.

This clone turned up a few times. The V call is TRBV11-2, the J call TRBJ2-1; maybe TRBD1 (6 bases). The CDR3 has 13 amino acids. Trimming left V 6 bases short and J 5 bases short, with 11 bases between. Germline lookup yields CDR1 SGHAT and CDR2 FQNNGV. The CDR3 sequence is CASRSQGDNEQFF. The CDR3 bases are TGTGCCAGCAGATCACAGGGAGACAATGAGCAGTTCTTC. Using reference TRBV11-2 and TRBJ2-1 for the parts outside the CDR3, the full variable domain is EAGVAQSPRYKIIEKRQSVAFWCNPISGHATLYWYQQILGQGPKLLIQFQNNGVVDDSQLPKDRFSAERLKGVDSTLKIQPAKLEDSAVYLCASRSQGDNEQFFGPGTRLTVL.

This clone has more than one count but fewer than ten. The CDR3 DNA sequence: TGTGCCAGCAGCTTGACTCAGAGTCTTGACAGAAAAGAGACCCAGTACTTC. Its protein is CASSLTQSLDRKETQYF. The rearrangement uses TRBV5-6 and TRBJ2-5, with D perhaps matching TRBD1 (5 bases). The CDR3 contains 17 residues. Germline CDR1 SGHDT, CDR2 YYEEEE. The V end was cut by 1 base, the J end by 3 bases, with 19 bases between. The variable domain in full, with the rest retrieved from reference TRBV5-6 and TRBJ2-5, is DAGVTQSPTHLIKTRGQQVTLRCSPKSGHDTVSWYQQALGQGPQFIFQYYEEEERQRGNFPDRFSGHQFPNYSSELNVNALLLGDSALYLCASSLTQSLDRKETQYFGPGTRLLVL.

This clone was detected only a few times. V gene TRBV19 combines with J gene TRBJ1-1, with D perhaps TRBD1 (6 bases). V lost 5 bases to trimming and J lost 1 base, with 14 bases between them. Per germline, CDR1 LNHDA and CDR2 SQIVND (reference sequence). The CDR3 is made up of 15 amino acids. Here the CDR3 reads CASSVQGIANTEAFF. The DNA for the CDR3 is TGTGCCAGTAGTGTTCAGGGGATCGCGAACACTGAAGCTTTCTTT. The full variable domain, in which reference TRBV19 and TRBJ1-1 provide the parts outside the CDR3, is DGGITQSPKYLFRKEGQNVTLSCEQNLNHDAMYWYRQDPGQGLRLIYYSQIVNDFQKGDIAEGYSVSREKKESFPLTVTSAQKNPTAFYLCASSVQGIANTEAFFGQGTRLTVV.

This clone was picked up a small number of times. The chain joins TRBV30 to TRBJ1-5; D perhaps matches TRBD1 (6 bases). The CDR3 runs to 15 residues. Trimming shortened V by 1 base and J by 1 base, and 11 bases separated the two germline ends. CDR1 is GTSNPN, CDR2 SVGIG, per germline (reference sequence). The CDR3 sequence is CAWSGGARSNQPQHF. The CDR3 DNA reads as TGTGCCTGGAGTGGGGGGGCTCGAAGCAATCAGCCCCAGCATTTT.

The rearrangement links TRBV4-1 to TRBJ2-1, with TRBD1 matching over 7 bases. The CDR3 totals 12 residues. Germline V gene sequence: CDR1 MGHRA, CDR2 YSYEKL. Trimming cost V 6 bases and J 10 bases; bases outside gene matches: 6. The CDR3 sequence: CASSQTGWEQFF. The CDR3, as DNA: TGCGCCAGCAGTCAGACAGGGTGGGAGCAGTTCTTC.

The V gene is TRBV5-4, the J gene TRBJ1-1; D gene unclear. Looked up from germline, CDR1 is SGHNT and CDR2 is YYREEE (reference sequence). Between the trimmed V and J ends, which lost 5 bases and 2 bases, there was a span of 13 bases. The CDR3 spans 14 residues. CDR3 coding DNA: TGTGCCAGCAGGCCCCGAGGCAGAAACACTGAAGCTTTCTTT. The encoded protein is CASRPRGRNTEAFF.

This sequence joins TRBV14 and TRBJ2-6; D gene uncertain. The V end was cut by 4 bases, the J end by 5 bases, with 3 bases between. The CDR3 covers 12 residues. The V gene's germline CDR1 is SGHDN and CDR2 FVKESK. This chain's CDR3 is CASSRRANVLTF. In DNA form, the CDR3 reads TGTGCCAGCAGCCGGAGGGCCAACGTCCTGACTTTC. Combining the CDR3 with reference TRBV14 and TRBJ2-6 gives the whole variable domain EAGVTQFPSHSVIEKGQTVTLRCDPISGHDNLYWYRRVMGKEIKFLLHFVKESKQDESGMPNNRFLAERTGGTYSTLKVQPAELEDSGVYFCASSRRANVLTFGAGSRLTVL.

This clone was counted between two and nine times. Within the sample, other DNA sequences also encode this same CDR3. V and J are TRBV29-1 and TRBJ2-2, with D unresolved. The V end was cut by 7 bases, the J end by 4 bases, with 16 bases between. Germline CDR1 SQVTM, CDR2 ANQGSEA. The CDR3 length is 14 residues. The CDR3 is CSARLGVSTGELFF. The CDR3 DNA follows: TGCAGCGCCCGTCTTGGGGTATCCACCGGGGAGCTGTTTTTT.

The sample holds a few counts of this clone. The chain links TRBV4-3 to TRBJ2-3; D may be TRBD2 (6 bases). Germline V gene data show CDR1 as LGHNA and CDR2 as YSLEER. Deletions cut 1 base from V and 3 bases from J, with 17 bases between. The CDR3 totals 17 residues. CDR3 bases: TGCGCCAGCAGCCAAGCGAAGGGCAGGAGGGTAACAGATACGCAGTATTTT. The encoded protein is CASSQAKGRRVTDTQYF.

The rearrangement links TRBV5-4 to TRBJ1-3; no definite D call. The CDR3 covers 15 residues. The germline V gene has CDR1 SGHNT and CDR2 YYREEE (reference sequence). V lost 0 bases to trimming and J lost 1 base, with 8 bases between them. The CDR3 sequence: CASSLAGGSGNTIYF. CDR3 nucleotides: TGTGCCAGCAGCTTGGCAGGTGGATCTGGAAACACCATATATTTT.

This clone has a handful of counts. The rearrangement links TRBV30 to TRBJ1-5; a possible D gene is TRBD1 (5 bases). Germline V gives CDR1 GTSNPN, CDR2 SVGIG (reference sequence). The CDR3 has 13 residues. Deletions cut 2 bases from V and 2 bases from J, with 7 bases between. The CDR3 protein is CAWSTQGNQPQHF. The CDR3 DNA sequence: TGTGCCTGGAGTACACAGGGCAATCAGCCCCAGCATTTT.

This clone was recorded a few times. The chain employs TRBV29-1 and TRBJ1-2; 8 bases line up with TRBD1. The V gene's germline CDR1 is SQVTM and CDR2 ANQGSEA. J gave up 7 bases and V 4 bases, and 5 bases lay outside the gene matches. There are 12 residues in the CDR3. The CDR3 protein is CSVAGQGRGYTF. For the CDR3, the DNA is TGCAGCGTTGCCGGACAGGGACGTGGCTACACCTTC.

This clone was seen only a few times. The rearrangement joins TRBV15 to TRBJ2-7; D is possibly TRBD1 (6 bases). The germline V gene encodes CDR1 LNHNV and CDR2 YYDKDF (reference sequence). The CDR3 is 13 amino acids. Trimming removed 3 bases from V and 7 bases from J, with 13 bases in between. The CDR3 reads CATSRWGRGEQYV. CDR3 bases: TGTGCCACCAGCAGGTGGGGGCGAGGAGAGCAGTACGTC.

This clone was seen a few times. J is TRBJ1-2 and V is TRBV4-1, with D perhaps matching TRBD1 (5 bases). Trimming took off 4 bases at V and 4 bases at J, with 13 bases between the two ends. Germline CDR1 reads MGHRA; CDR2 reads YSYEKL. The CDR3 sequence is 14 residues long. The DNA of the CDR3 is TGCGCCAGCAGCCCGCCCTCCGGGGCCTATGGCTACACCTTC. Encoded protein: CASSPPSGAYGYTF.

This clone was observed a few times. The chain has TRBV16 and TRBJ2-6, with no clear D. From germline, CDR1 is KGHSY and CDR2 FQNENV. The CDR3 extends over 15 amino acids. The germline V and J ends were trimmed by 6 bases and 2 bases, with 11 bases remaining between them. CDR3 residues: CASRPSKPGANVLTF. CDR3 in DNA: TGTGCCAGCAGACCCAGTAAACCTGGGGCCAACGTCCTGACTTTC.

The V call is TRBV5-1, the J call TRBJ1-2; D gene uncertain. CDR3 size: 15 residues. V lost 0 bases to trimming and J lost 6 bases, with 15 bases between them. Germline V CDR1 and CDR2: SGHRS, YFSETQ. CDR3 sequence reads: CASSLDGGQYNGYTF. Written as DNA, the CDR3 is TGCGCCAGCAGCTTGGACGGTGGGCAGTATAATGGCTACACCTTC.

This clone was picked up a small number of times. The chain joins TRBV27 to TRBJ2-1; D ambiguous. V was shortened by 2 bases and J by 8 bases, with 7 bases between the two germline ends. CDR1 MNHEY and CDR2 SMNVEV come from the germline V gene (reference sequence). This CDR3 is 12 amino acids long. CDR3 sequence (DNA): TGTGCCAGCAGTTTAAGTGGGGATGAGCAGTTCTTC. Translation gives CASSLSGDEQFF.